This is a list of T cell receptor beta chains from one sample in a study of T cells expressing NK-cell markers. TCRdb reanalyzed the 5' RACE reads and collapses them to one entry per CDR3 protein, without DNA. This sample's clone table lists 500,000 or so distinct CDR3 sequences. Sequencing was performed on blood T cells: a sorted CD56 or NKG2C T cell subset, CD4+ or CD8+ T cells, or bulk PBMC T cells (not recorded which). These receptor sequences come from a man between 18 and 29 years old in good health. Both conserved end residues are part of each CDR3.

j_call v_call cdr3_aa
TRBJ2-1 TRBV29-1 CSSTGYYNEQFF
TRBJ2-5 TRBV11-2 CASSSAGGAPGETQYF
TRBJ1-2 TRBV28 CASRGQGFWNGYTF
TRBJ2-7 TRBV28 CASSLSQGVTFYEQYF
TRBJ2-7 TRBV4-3 CASSQETGTGSSYEQYF
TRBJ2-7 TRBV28 CAGEDGRGEQYF
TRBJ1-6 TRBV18 CASSLATNNSPLHF
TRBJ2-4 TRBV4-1 CASSPEGQAKNIQYF
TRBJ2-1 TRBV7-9 CASSSPLASYNEQFF
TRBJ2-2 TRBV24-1 CATSDLTGDPGELFF
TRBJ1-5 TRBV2 CATSPPGTGYQPQHF
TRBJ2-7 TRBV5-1 CASSLGTGQYEQYF
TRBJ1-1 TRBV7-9 CASSVYTEAFF
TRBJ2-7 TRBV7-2 CASSPLNWEQYF
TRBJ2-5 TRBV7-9 CASSFQLAEQETQYF
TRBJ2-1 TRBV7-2 CASSFTGAVGGEQFF
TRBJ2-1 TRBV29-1 CSVGTKPGLSYNEQFF
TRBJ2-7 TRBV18 CASSPPNRAYEQYF
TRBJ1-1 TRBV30 CASSPRSDTEAFF
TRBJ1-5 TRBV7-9 CASSSHRGAGNQPQHF
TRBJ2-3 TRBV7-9 CASSPVTSGISTDTQYF
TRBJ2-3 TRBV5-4 CASSNRDREPDTQYF
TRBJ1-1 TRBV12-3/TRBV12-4 CASSFEREAFF
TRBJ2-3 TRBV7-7 CASQGFGDTQYF
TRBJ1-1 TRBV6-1 CASSPLEGYTEAFF
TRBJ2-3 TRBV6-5 CASSPGQVATDTQYF
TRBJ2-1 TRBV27 CASIGGLANNEQFF
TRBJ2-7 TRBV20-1 CSATRLAGSYEQYF
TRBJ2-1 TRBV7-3 CASSQDRNANEQFF
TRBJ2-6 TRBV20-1 CSVRTVNSGANVLTF
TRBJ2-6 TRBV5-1 CASSSGRSGANVLTF
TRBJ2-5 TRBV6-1 CASRPSSGILGTQYF
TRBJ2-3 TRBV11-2 CASSLGLAFASTDTQYF
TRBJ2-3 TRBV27 CASVGDLTDTQYF
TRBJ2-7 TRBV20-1 CSARAPLAGVQYF
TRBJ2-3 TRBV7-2 CASRSAGTGWPDTQYF
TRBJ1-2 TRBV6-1 CASSMTTGVILSADGYTF
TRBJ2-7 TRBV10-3 CAISNRAIAGEQYF
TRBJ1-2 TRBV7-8 CASSVHVRTSLGYTF
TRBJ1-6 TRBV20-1 CSARAPAGTGADSPLHF
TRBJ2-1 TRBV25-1 CASSESGTYNEQFF